The entry below gives a single TCR beta chain sequence along with its context. In its sample, this clone was seen a few times. Its antigen remains undetermined. Given the absence of the conserved phenylalanine or tryptophan at the CDR3 end, a read error is likely. It is unclear where the CDR3 begins or ends on the DNA, so no DNA is shown, and the CDR3 is as TCRdb lists it. The library was built by means of the immunoSEQ multiplex PCR assay. In its TCRdb copy, this immuneACCESS table keeps in-frame sequences only and misses some clones. Where compared with another copy, unresolved V genes explain less than half of these, and the others have no known cause. In this sample the table shows hundreds of thousands of clones, 70% to 90% of which occur a single time. The ten top clones hold 0.0095% to 0.011% of the sample. These data belong to a study of shared T cell receptors in the human thymus (dated by TCRdb to about 2021). General notes on the study: The study examined how the human thymus generates shared, self-reactive T-cell receptor alpha chains.

This same sample was also taken into another study, of human thymus T cells. Per that second paper: In Finland, the donors were immunologically healthy infants who were having open corrective cardiac surgery for congenital heart defects. Thymus tissue was collected as surgical resects that were removed during corrective cardiac surgery. Both the thymic and the peripheral blood repertoires appeared to show biased V and J gene segment usage. The related research reported highly overlapping thymic TCR repertoires among unrelated individuals. The study characterized TCR alpha and beta repertoires from under ten infant thymus samples and a few related peripheral blood samples. The cohort included more than five male and a couple of female infants, with donor ages spanning 7 to 244 days. Thymocytes were released mechanically from tissue and stored at -70 °C as pellets of roughly 9-31 million cells. A QIAsymphony instrument was used to extract genomic DNA from frozen cell pellets. The immunoSEQ multiplex PCR assay was used to amplify the TCRB and TCRAD loci from a standardized amount of quality-controlled genomic DNA. The V(D)J region was spanned by amplicons of a length sufficient to cover the CDR3 and to identify V and J genes. Through the commercial immunoSEQ service, the amplicons were sequenced on an Illumina platform. Primer bias and sequencing errors were corrected as previously described, and TCRAD and TCRB were defined on the basis of the IMGT database. Analysis of the repertoires was done with immunoSEQ Analyzer 3.0 and VDJTools and included basic statistics, V/J segment usage, diversity estimates, rarefaction and pairwise overlap. To estimate diversity, the Chao1, ChaoE, Efron-Thisted, Shannon and inverse Simpson indices were applied, and diversity was also estimated on datasets down-sampled to the smallest sample. Repertoire overlap was determined by strict matching of CDR3 nucleotide sequence, V gene and J gene, and Jaccard-based multidimensional scaling clustering was applied. On average, about 800,000 unique TCRB clonotypes were obtained from thymus samples, compared with 65,000 to 90,000 from blood samples.

This TCR derives from a boy in the first two years of life with a congenital heart defect. Donor details come from another sample of the same person, matched by shared clones. Sequenced material: thymocytes.

CDR3 reads: CASRLPQTALC. Rearrangement joined TRBV12-2 to TRBJ1-2; the DNA was not compared with TRBD1, the D call given in the table. TRBV12-2 is a pseudogene segment. The CDR3 extends over 11 residues, inclusive of both ends.